The present T cell receptor beta chain was sequenced within a study of shared clonotypes between healthy human individuals. Findings of the study overall: Blood was the sole source, and tissue repertoires probably differ.

At a deep level, the assay was run. Clones were sequenced by immunoSEQ multiplex PCR, and TCRdb holds only the in-frame ones, with some missing. This sample carries some 2 million clones, over 85% of them seen once, and the ten largest clones take around 1%. This clone was detected a few times. Its antigen is unknown. In the naive CD8 group, cells lacked CD45RO and were positively selected for CCR7, so terminally differentiated effector memory CD45RA+ cells were left out. This CDR3 comprises 16 residues. Germline lookup yields CDR1 PRHDT and CDR2 FYEKMQ (reference sequence). V trimming: 0 bases; J trimming: 8 bases; junction bases outside the gene matches: 3.

The chain joins TRBV13 to TRBJ1-6; 11 bases match TRBD1. Sequencing input: naive CD8+ T cells sorted from blood. The clonotype comes from a man between 18 and 35 years old in good health. The CDR3 coding sequence is TGTGCCAGCAGCTTAGGGGGACAGGGGGTGCATTCACCCCTCCACTTT. This translates into CASSLGGQGVHSPLHF.